These 22 T cell receptor beta chains originate from one sample sequenced in a study of Ad26.COV2.S vaccination and SARS-CoV-2 variants. Noted treatment: 19 received Ad26.COV2.S at low or high dose, single or two shots; roughly five received placebo; per-sample allocation not given. Collection of samples fell on day 63 after the first vaccine or placebo injection. Sequenced by immunoSEQ multiplex PCR; TCRdb stores in-frame clones only, minus some. The sample lists hundreds of thousands of clones, 89% occurring once. Sequenced material: peripheral blood, taken in a trial of Ad26.COV2.S vaccine versus placebo. The receptors were gathered from a person aged 18-60 years who received the Ad26.COV2.S COVID-19 vaccine or a placebo.

The chain has TRBV19 and TRBJ2-1; 11 positions match TRBD2. Germline V gives CDR1 LNHDA, CDR2 SQIVND (reference sequence). V shed 8 bases and J 10 bases; nucleotides not matched to a gene: 22. The CDR3 runs to 18 residues. The CDR3 sequence is CASAGLAGGPALYDEQFF. CDR3 nucleotides: TGTGCCAGTGCGGGGCTAGCGGGAGGCCCGGCCCTCTACGACGAGCAGTTCTTC.

The chain is built from TRBV10-3 and TRBJ2-7; 8 bases match TRBD1. The CDR3 totals 15 residues. Trimming took 3 bases from V and 2 from J; bases not matched to a gene: 6. CDR1 is ENHRY and CDR2 is SYGVKD in the germline V gene. CDR3 residues: CAISDEDRVPYEQYF. In DNA, the CDR3 is TGTGCCATCAGTGACGAGGACAGGGTCCCCTACGAGCAGTACTTC.

The gene calls are TRBV10-3 and TRBJ2-1; D perhaps matches TRBD1 (7 bases). CDR1 and CDR2 from the germline V gene are ENHRY and SYGVKD. CDR3 length: 14 residues. V dropped 4 bases and J dropped 5 bases, with 12 bases sitting between them. The CDR3 loop is CAISVGGTDNEQFF. In nucleotides, the CDR3 is TGTGCCATCAGTGTTGGGGGGACAGACAATGAGCAGTTCTTC.

In this sample, this clone turned up once. The chain links TRBV4-2 to TRBJ2-5, with D tentatively TRBD2 (5 bases). V was pared by 0 bases and J by 2 bases, with 13 bases between. The V gene's germline CDR1 is LGHNA and CDR2 YNFKEQ. CDR3 size: 16 residues. In nucleotides, the CDR3 is TGTGCCAGCAGCCAAGAAGGTCGGGGTAGGCAAGAGACCCAGTACTTC. It codes for CASSQEGRGRQETQYF.

The chain has TRBV4-3 and TRBJ2-1, with unresolved D. Germline loops: CDR1 LGHNA, CDR2 YSLEER. V was pared by 0 bases and J by 2 bases, with 11 bases between. The CDR3 covers 16 residues. The CDR3 DNA follows: TGCGCCAGCAGCCAAGATCGGCTTACAACCTACAATGAGCAGTTCTTC. Protein sequence: CASSQDRLTTYNEQFF.

The J gene is TRBJ1-4, the V gene TRBV19, with no clear D. Germline V gene data show CDR1 as LNHDA and CDR2 as SQIVND (reference sequence). CDR3 length equals 13 residues. The V end lost 3 bases, the J end lost 8 bases, and 10 bases lay between the germline ends. The DNA for the CDR3 is TGTGCCAGTAGTATTAGGGTCCCGGAAAAACTGTTTTTT. This encodes CASSIRVPEKLFF.

V gene TRBV5-1 combines with J gene TRBJ2-7; 10 nucleotides line up with TRBD2. CDR1 and CDR2 (germline): SGHRS, YFSETQ. Trimming at V came to 3 bases and at J to 1 base, leaving 7 bases not matched to a gene. There are 16 residues in the CDR3. CDR3 bases: TGCGCCAGCAGCTCCTTAGCGGGGGGCAGGTCCTACGAGCAGTACTTC. This gives the protein CASSSLAGGRSYEQYF.

This clone was counted a single time. This chain joins TRBV24-1 and TRBJ2-4, with D perhaps given as TRBD1 or TRBD2 (5 bases each). V dropped 2 bases and J dropped 8 bases, with 12 bases sitting between them. Germline CDR1 reads KGHDR; CDR2 reads SFDVKD. The CDR3 is 14 amino acids. DNA of the CDR3: TGTGCCACCAGTGATTCGGGCAGGGACGACATTCAGTACTTC. Amino acids: CATSDSGRDDIQYF.

The CDR3 bases are TGTGCCACCAGCAGTAGGGAAACCTACGAGCAGTACTTC. It encodes CATSSRETYEQYF. The chain is built from TRBV15 and TRBJ2-7; D gene uncertain. CDR3 size: 13 residues. The V gene's germline CDR1 is LNHNV and CDR2 YYDKDF (reference sequence). Between the trimmed V and J ends, which lost 3 bases and 2 bases, there was a span of 8 bases.

The V and J genes are TRBV6-5 and TRBJ2-7, with 12 positions matching TRBD2. Trimming removed 6 bases from V and 4 bases from J; junction bases left unmatched: 4. The CDR3 totals 14 residues. Germline V CDR1 and CDR2: MNHEY, SVGAGI. This chain's CDR3 is CASSSSGGVYEQYF. The CDR3 nucleotides are TGTGCCAGCAGCTCTAGCGGGGGGGTGTACGAGCAGTACTTC.

The chain recombines TRBV7-9 with TRBJ1-1; unclear D gene. From germline, CDR1 is SEHNR and CDR2 FQNEAQ (reference sequence). The CDR3 loop spans 15 amino acids. The V end was cut by 2 bases, the J end by 0 bases, with 10 bases between. For the CDR3, the DNA is TGTGCCAGCAGCTTATTCGGTTCCATGAACACTGAAGCTTTCTTT. This gives the protein CASSLFGSMNTEAFF. Looking up the rest from reference TRBV7-9 and TRBJ1-1 gives the full variable domain: DTGVSQNPRHKITKRGQNVTFRCDPISEHNRLYWYRQTLGQGPEFLTYFQNEAQLEKSRLLSDRFSAERPKGSFSTLEIQRTEQGDSAMYLCASSLFGSMNTEAFFGQGTRLTVV.

The chain uses TRBV11-2 and TRBJ2-6; D unresolved. V was trimmed by 2 bases and J by 1 base, leaving 12 bases between them. Germline V gene sequence: CDR1 SGHAT, CDR2 FQNNGV. The CDR3 runs to 17 residues. CDR3 residues: CASSLIQIGSGANVLTF. In DNA form, the CDR3 reads TGTGCCAGCAGCTTAATACAGATCGGATCTGGGGCCAACGTCCTGACTTTC.

This chain connects TRBV19 to TRBJ2-2; 7 bases agree with TRBD1. The V gene end was trimmed by 4 bases and the J gene end by 8 bases; junction bases not matched to a gene: 4. This CDR3 contains 13 residues. Germline CDR1 and CDR2: LNHDA and SQIVND (reference sequence). CDR3 nucleotides: TGTGCCAGTAGTAAGACAGGGTTGGGGGAGCTGTTTTTT. Protein: CASSKTGLGELFF.

This clone was seen only once. The chain uses TRBV5-1 and TRBJ2-3; TRBD2 matches 12 bases. This CDR3 has 16 amino acids. CDR1 and CDR2 (germline): SGHRS, YFSETQ. Germline trimming cut 3 bases from V and 0 bases from J; bases unmatched to any gene: 2. This chain's CDR3 is CASSWTSGTSTDTQYF. CDR3 sequence (DNA): TGCGCCAGCAGCTGGACTAGCGGGACGAGCACAGATACGCAGTATTTT. Complete variable domain (other parts from reference TRBV5-1 and TRBJ2-3): KAGVTQTPRYLIKTRGQQVTLSCSPISGHRSVSWYQQTPGQGLQFLFEYFSETQRNKGNFPGRFSGRQFSNSRSEMNVSTLELGDSALYLCASSWTSGTSTDTQYFGPGTRLTVL.

The chain has TRBV30 and TRBJ2-2; 9 positions match TRBD1. The germline V gene has CDR1 GTSNPN and CDR2 SVGIG (reference sequence). The CDR3 runs 15 residues. V shed 4 bases and J 8 bases; nucleotides not matched to a gene: 11. CDR3 sequence: CAWTHLTGGTGELFF. CDR3 DNA sequence: TGTGCCTGGACCCACCTTACAGGGGGCACGGGGGAGCTGTTTTTT. Full variable domain (remainder filled in from reference TRBV30 and TRBJ2-2): SQTIHQWPATLVQPVGSPLSLECTVEGTSNPNLYWYRQAAGRGLQLLFYSVGIGQISSEVPQNLSASRPQDRQFILSSKKLLLSDSGFYLCAWTHLTGGTGELFFGEGSRLTVL.

J is TRBJ2-5 and V is TRBV5-4; D tentatively reads TRBD1 or TRBD2 (5 bases each). From germline, CDR1 is SGHNT and CDR2 YYREEE (reference sequence). Between the trimmed V and J ends, which lost 1 base and 5 bases, there was a span of 15 bases. This CDR3 is built from 15 residues. CDR3 coding DNA: TGTGCCAGCAGCTTGCAGGGCAGGTGGAGGGAGACCCAGTACTTC. Translated, it gives CASSLQGRWRETQYF.

The V gene is TRBV7-3, the J gene TRBJ2-5, with D possibly TRBD1 on 5 matching bases. CDR3 length equals 13 residues. The V gene lost 5 bases and the J gene lost 5 bases, with 12 bases spanning the gap. Germline lookup yields CDR1 SGHTA and CDR2 FQGTGA. The CDR3 nucleotides read TGTGCCAGCAGCCAAGGGGCTTTGGAGACCCAGTACTTC. Protein sequence: CASSQGALETQYF.

V and J are TRBV19 and TRBJ2-4; 12 positions agree with TRBD2. The CDR3 has 17 residues. V lost 4 bases, J lost 0 bases, and 4 bases stayed unmatched. Germline CDR1 reads LNHDA; CDR2 reads SQIVND (reference sequence). CDR3 nucleotides: TGTGCCAGTAGTAAGGGACTAGCGGGTGTAGCCAAAAACATTCAGTACTTC. It encodes CASSKGLAGVAKNIQYF. The full variable domain, in which reference TRBV19 and TRBJ2-4 provide the parts outside the CDR3, is DGGITQSPKYLFRKEGQNVTLSCEQNLNHDAMYWYRQDPGQGLRLIYYSQIVNDFQKGDIAEGYSVSREKKESFPLTVTSAQKNPTAFYLCASSKGLAGVAKNIQYFGAGTRLSVL.

V and J are TRBV18 and TRBJ2-3, with D uncertain. Trimming took off 0 bases at V and 4 bases at J, with 8 bases between the two ends. This CDR3 has 14 amino acids. Per the germline V gene, CDR1 is KGHSH and CDR2 is LQKENI. CDR3 coding DNA: TGTGCCAGCTCACCACCCCAAAGGGCAGATACGCAGTATTTT. This codes for CASSPPQRADTQYF. The full variable domain, in which reference TRBV18 and TRBJ2-3 provide the parts outside the CDR3, is NAGVMQNPRHLVRRRGQEARLRCSPMKGHSHVYWYRQLPEEGLKFMVYLQKENIIDESGMPKERFSAEFPKEGPSILRIQQVVRGDSAAYFCASSPPQRADTQYFGPGTRLTVL.

V is TRBV5-6 and J is TRBJ1-1; 7 bases are a match to TRBD1. V gave up 0 bases and J gave up 8 bases; unmatched junction bases: 7. From germline, CDR1 is SGHDT and CDR2 YYEEEE. The CDR3 is made up of 14 amino acids. Here the CDR3 reads CASSLGTGRPEAFF. Written as DNA, the CDR3 is TGTGCCAGCAGCTTGGGGACAGGCCGCCCCGAAGCTTTCTTT.

The gene calls are TRBV18 and TRBJ1-5; tentatively, D is TRBD1 (5 bases). V was trimmed by 4 bases and J by 4 bases, leaving 17 bases between them. The CDR3 totals 16 residues. Germline-derived CDR1 and CDR2 are KGHSH and LQKENI. For the CDR3, the DNA is TGTGCCAGCTCACTGGGGTCGACAGTAATTAATCAGCCCCAGCATTTT. Translated: CASSLGSTVINQPQHF.

This sequence joins TRBV18 and TRBJ1-1; unclear D gene. V was cut by 3 bases and J by 2 bases, with 10 bases left in between. Germline V gene lookup returns CDR1 KGHSH and CDR2 LQKENI. The CDR3 is 14 amino acids. The CDR3 region has the DNA TGTGCCAGCTCACCCAGGCCTGATAACACTGAAGCTTTCTTT. This sequence encodes CASSPRPDNTEAFF.